Shown below are 24 T cell receptor beta chains from a single sample sequenced in a study of T cell repertoires in cytomegalovirus infection. TCRdb reprocessed the reads with MiXCR, giving one entry per CDR3 protein. The sample lists more than 150,000 distinct CDR3 sequences, roughly a fifth occurring once. Sequencing input: PBMCs. The receptors were gathered from a human donor in good health (CMV status not recorded). Some clones in this sample may be carry-over from other donors' samples.

This clonotype appeared many times. The chain links TRBV7-2 to TRBJ2-5; tentative D call: TRBD2 (6 bases). Germline V gene data show CDR1 as SGHTA and CDR2 as FQGNSA. Trimming pared 5 bases from V and 5 bases from J, leaving 18 bases between. The CDR3 has 15 residues. CDR3 DNA sequence: TGTGCCAGCAGCCCGGGTATCCCTCGGGGGGAGACCCAGTACTTC. The encoded protein is CASSPGIPRGETQYF.

This clonotype turned up a few times. The chain uses TRBV29-1 and TRBJ1-1; maybe TRBD1 (6 bases). The CDR3 is 15 amino acids. Germline V gene sequence: CDR1 SQVTM, CDR2 ANQGSEA. The V end was cut by 6 bases, the J end by 1 base, with 18 bases between. The CDR3 loop is CSVHKTGDTNTEAFF. As DNA, the CDR3 is TGCAGCGTCCACAAGACAGGTGACACGAACACTGAAGCTTTCTTT.

V gene TRBV19 combines with J gene TRBJ2-1, with 11 bases that match TRBD1. The CDR3 is 15 residues long. Trimming removed 5 bases from V and 10 bases from J; junction bases left unmatched: 10. Germline values: CDR1 LNHDA, CDR2 SQIVND (reference sequence). CDR3 nucleotides: TGTGCCAGTAGTGGGTGGACAGGGGGCGAAGGGGAGCAGTTCTTC. It translates to CASSGWTGGEGEQFF. The complete variable domain, with remaining parts taken from reference TRBV19 and TRBJ2-1, reads DGGITQSPKYLFRKEGQNVTLSCEQNLNHDAMYWYRQDPGQGLRLIYYSQIVNDFQKGDIAEGYSVSREKKESFPLTVTSAQKNPTAFYLCASSGWTGGEGEQFFGPGTRLTVL.

This clonotype was seen a few times. V usage is TRBV19 and J usage is TRBJ2-3, with D unclear. Germline values: CDR1 LNHDA, CDR2 SQIVND (reference sequence). This CDR3 contains 13 residues. With 3 bases removed from V and 6 bases from J, the gap between germline ends came to 10 bases. The CDR3 is CASSILGWDTQYF. The CDR3 nucleotides read TGTGCCAGTAGTATCCTCGGATGGGATACGCAGTATTTT. Looking up the rest from reference TRBV19 and TRBJ2-3 gives the full variable domain: DGGITQSPKYLFRKEGQNVTLSCEQNLNHDAMYWYRQDPGQGLRLIYYSQIVNDFQKGDIAEGYSVSREKKESFPLTVTSAQKNPTAFYLCASSILGWDTQYFGPGTRLTVL.

This chain uses TRBV7-9 with TRBJ2-7; D gene ambiguous. The CDR3 has 13 residues. V lost 1 base, J lost 4 bases, and 8 bases lay in between. Germline lookup yields CDR1 SEHNR and CDR2 FQNEAQ (reference sequence). For the CDR3, the DNA is TGTGCCAGCAGCTTAGTAATCGGATACGAGCAGTACTTC. This encodes CASSLVIGYEQYF.

This chain connects TRBV28 to TRBJ1-2, with D tentatively TRBD1 (5 bases). V shed 0 bases and J shed 7 bases, with 9 bases lying between them. Germline V lookup: CDR1 MDHEN, CDR2 SYDVKM. The CDR3 is 13 residues long. This chain's CDR3 is CASSLWAGPGYTF. CDR3 coding DNA: TGTGCCAGCAGTTTATGGGCAGGGCCTGGCTACACCTTC.

The chain couples TRBV6-2 or TRBV6-3 to TRBJ2-3, with D perhaps matching TRBD1 or TRBD2 (6 bases each). The germline gives CDR1 MNHEY, CDR2 SVGEGT. This CDR3 spans 14 amino acids. Trimming left V 6 bases short and J 6 bases short, with 16 bases between. The CDR3 spells CASRNSTGTDTQYF. As DNA, the CDR3 is TGTGCCAGCAGGAACTCAACAGGGACTGATACGCAGTATTTT.

This clonotype was detected only a few times. V and J are TRBV11-3 and TRBJ2-1; 14 bases line up with TRBD2. The CDR3 has 19 residues. Germline CDR1 and CDR2: SGHNT and YENEEA. The V gene end was trimmed by 3 bases and the J gene end by 2 bases; junction bases not matched to a gene: 9. The DNA of the CDR3 is TGTGCCAGCAGCTTGGCCACCTGGACTAGCGGGGGGACCTACAATGAGCAGTTCTTC. It is translated as CASSLATWTSGGTYNEQFF.

The J gene is TRBJ2-7, the V gene TRBV28; 8 bases are shared with TRBD2. The CDR3 extends over 13 amino acids. Unmatched junction bases numbered 4, after V lost 4 bases and J lost 5 bases. The V gene's germline CDR1 is MDHEN and CDR2 SYDVKM. Written as DNA, the CDR3 is TGTGCCAGCAGTTGGAGCGGGAGAGACGAGCAGTACTTC. It codes for CASSWSGRDEQYF.

The sample holds a few counts of this clonotype. This chain joins TRBV20-1 and TRBJ1-2; D uncertain. The CDR3 consists of 13 residues. The germline V gene encodes CDR1 DFQATT and CDR2 SNEGSKA (reference sequence). The V gene lost 0 bases and the J gene lost 3 bases, with 8 bases spanning the gap. Written as DNA, the CDR3 is TGCAGTGCTAGAGATTCTCTACACTATGGCTACACCTTC. Its translation: CSARDSLHYGYTF.

The rearrangement joins TRBV3-1 to TRBJ2-7; possibly TRBD1 for D (5 bases). The V gene lost 1 base and the J gene lost 3 bases, with 10 bases spanning the gap. CDR1 and CDR2 from the germline V gene are LGHDT and YNNKEL (reference sequence). The CDR3 length is 14 residues. The CDR3 DNA is TGTGCCAGCAGCCAAGCGACCAGGGACTACGAGCAGTACTTC. The encoded protein is CASSQATRDYEQYF.

The gene calls are TRBV12-3 or TRBV12-4 and TRBJ2-1; 10 nucleotides align to TRBD2. V lost 3 bases, J lost 7 bases, and 9 bases stayed unmatched. This CDR3 region has 16 residues. In DNA form, the CDR3 reads TGTGCCAGCAGTTTTAAGCGGGAGGGCCCTCGAAATGAGCAGTTCTTC. This gives the protein CASSFKREGPRNEQFF.

V usage is TRBV28 and J usage is TRBJ2-7; possibly TRBD1 for D (5 bases). CDR1 and CDR2 (germline): MDHEN, SYDVKM. Trimming cost V 6 bases and J 2 bases, with 17 bases left between them. The CDR3 runs to 15 residues. The CDR3 nucleotides read TGTGCCAGCAGCGCTCCACATACAGGACCCTACGAGCAGTACTTC. It is translated as CASSAPHTGPYEQYF.

In its sample, this clonotype was seen a few times. The chain couples TRBV12-3 or TRBV12-4 to TRBJ1-2, with D perhaps matching TRBD1 (5 bases). V lost 6 bases to trimming and J lost 2 bases, with 16 bases between them. The CDR3 extends over 15 amino acids. The CDR3 sequence: CASSLGNRMNYGYTF. As DNA, the CDR3 is TGTGCCAGCAGCCTTGGTAACAGGATGAACTATGGCTACACCTTC.

For this clonotype: This may be a read error, as it is one base from a much larger clone. This chain links TRBV2 with TRBJ1-2; perhaps TRBD1 as D (5 bases). V shed 10 bases and J shed 9 bases, with 15 bases lying between them. Germline lookup yields CDR1 SNHLY and CDR2 FYNNEI. The CDR3 loop spans 11 amino acids. This CDR3 is CAITQGWSYTF. For the CDR3, the DNA is TGTGCCATTACTCAGGGATGGAGCTACACCTTC.

CDR3 residues: CSASDRASSYNSPLHF. The CDR3 region has the DNA TGCAGTGCTAGTGATAGGGCTAGCTCCTATAATTCACCCCTCCACTTT. The gene calls are TRBV20-1 and TRBJ1-6, with D uncertain. This CDR3 contains 16 residues. Germline V gene data show CDR1 as DFQATT and CDR2 as SNEGSKA (reference sequence). V lost 3 bases and J lost 0, with 12 bases in between.

This clonotype was counted between two and nine times. V and J are TRBV29-1 and TRBJ2-5; 8 positions agree with TRBD1. V shed 7 bases and J 5 bases; nucleotides not matched to a gene: 15. The germline V gene encodes CDR1 SQVTM and CDR2 ANQGSEA. This CDR3 spans 15 amino acids. The CDR3 spells CSALGLNRGIETQYF. CDR3 DNA: TGCAGCGCTCTTGGGCTAAACAGGGGGATTGAGACCCAGTACTTC.

This clonotype appeared many times. This rearrangement joins TRBV6-5 to TRBJ2-2; D may be TRBD1 (5 bases). This CDR3 is built from 14 residues. Germline-derived CDR1 and CDR2 are MNHEY and SVGAGI. Trimming removed 7 bases from V and 6 bases from J, with 15 bases in between. CDR3 in amino acids: CASKRGPKAGELFF. In DNA, the CDR3 is TGTGCCAGCAAAAGGGGCCCCAAGGCCGGGGAGCTGTTTTTT.

This clonotype was seen more than once but under ten times. This rearrangement joins TRBV6-5 to TRBJ2-2, with D possibly being TRBD2 (5 bases). Trimming stripped 6 bases from V and 8 bases from J, with 16 bases between. This CDR3 has 14 residues. Germline loops: CDR1 MNHEY, CDR2 SVGAGI. CDR3 DNA: TGTGCCAGCAGCCCGATGGGAAGGACTGGGGAGCTGTTTTTT. Its protein product is CASSPMGRTGELFF.

In the case of this clonotype: Its ends do not fully match the called genes, so a read error is possible. This CDR3 reads CASSFGKMNTEAFF. For the CDR3, the DNA is TGTGCCAGCAGCTTTGGGAAGATGAACACTGAAGCTTTCTTT. The rearrangement links TRBV5-3 to TRBJ1-1; D unclear. Being an ORF, TRBV5-3 has a function that is uncertain. This CDR3 has 14 amino acids.

The chain joins TRBV5-1 to TRBJ2-7; D is unclear. The CDR3 runs to 12 residues. V was cut by 5 bases and J by 0 bases, with 6 bases left in between. Germline V gene data show CDR1 as SGHRS and CDR2 as YFSETQ. CDR3: CASSIDSYEQYF. CDR3 sequence (DNA): TGCGCCAGCAGTATTGACTCCTACGAGCAGTACTTC.

This chain links TRBV6-5 with TRBJ2-7, with a weak D call TRBD1 (5 bases). CDR1 is MNHEY and CDR2 is SVGAGI in the germline V gene. The CDR3 runs to 11 residues. V lost 2 bases, J lost 6 bases, and 5 bases lay in between. CDR3: CASSYRGEQYF. CDR3 in DNA: TGTGCCAGCAGTTACAGGGGCGAGCAGTACTTC.

As concerns this clonotype: Since a much larger clone is just one base distant, this may be a read error. The missing conserved phenylalanine or tryptophan at the end of this CDR3 makes a read error likely. The chain is built from TRBV19 and TRBJ1-3; D not certain. This CDR3 region has 16 residues. Germline lookup yields CDR1 LNHDA and CDR2 SQIVND (reference sequence). The V gene lost 2 bases and the J gene lost 0 bases, with 11 bases spanning the gap. The DNA for the CDR3 is TGTGCCAGTAGTATAACCCAGCCAAGCTCTGGAAACACCATATATTCT. Its protein is CASSITQPSSGNTIYS.

The J gene is TRBJ2-1, the V gene TRBV10-3; TRBD2 is a possible D gene (7 bases). Trimming left V 3 bases short and J 4 bases short, with 16 bases between. CDR3 size: 16 residues. CDR1 and CDR2 from the germline V gene are ENHRY and SYGVKD. DNA for the CDR3: TGTGCCATCAGTGACCGGAGGGGGGGGGGATACAATGAGCAGTTCTTC. It codes for CAISDRRGGGYNEQFF.